This T cell receptor beta chain was sequenced for a study of shared clonotypes between healthy human individuals. This CDR3 spans 14 amino acids. Germline loops: CDR1 MNHEY, CDR2 SVGAGI. With 0 bases clipped from V and 8 bases from J, the junction kept 6 bases outside the gene matches. The assay was immunoSEQ multiplex PCR, and TCRdb's table has in-frame clones only and misses some. The sample consists of over 2 million clones, 85% to 95% of them appearing once. The sample holds one count of this clone. Source material: naive CD4+ T cells sorted from blood. Subset specified: CD45RA+ positively selected. The chain employs TRBV6-5 and TRBJ1-1; 7 nucleotides agree with TRBD1. This sequence originates from a man aged 18 to 29 in good health. The CDR3 region is CASSYSPDRKEAFF. The CDR3 bases are TGTGCCAGCAGTTACTCTCCGGACAGGAAAGAAGCTTTCTTT.